One sample yielded the 24 T cell receptor beta chains listed below, sequenced in a study of blood T cell repertoires in COVID-19. Here immunoSEQ multiplex PCR was the method, and the copy in TCRdb shows in-frame clones only, minus some. The sample consists of 95,000 to 150,000 clones, 80% to 90% of them appearing once. What was sequenced was peripheral blood. These receptors came from a man in his sixties or seventies with active or convalescent COVID-19.

The chain couples TRBV5-1 to TRBJ2-1; D possibly corresponds to TRBD2 (6 bases). The CDR3 spans 15 residues. Germline-derived CDR1 and CDR2 are SGHRS and YFSETQ. Trimming pared 0 bases from V and 3 bases from J, leaving 10 bases between. The CDR3 DNA sequence: TGCGCCAGCAGCTTGGATGGGACTGGCTACAATGAGCAGTTCTTC. It encodes CASSLDGTGYNEQFF. The full variable domain, in which reference TRBV5-1 and TRBJ2-1 provide the parts outside the CDR3, is KAGVTQTPRYLIKTRGQQVTLSCSPISGHRSVSWYQQTPGQGLQFLFEYFSETQRNKGNFPGRFSGRQFSNSRSEMNVSTLELGDSALYLCASSLDGTGYNEQFFGPGTRLTVL.

V usage is TRBV3-1 (or the pseudogene TRBV3-2) and J usage is TRBJ1-2, with no clear D. V lost 1 base and J 8 bases, leaving 11 bases between the germline ends. Germline lookup yields CDR1 LGHDT and CDR2 YNNKEL (reference sequence). The CDR3 totals 13 residues. The DNA for the CDR3 is TGTGCCAGCAGCCAAGTTACTTTGAACGGCTACACCTTC. Amino acid sequence: CASSQVTLNGYTF.

The CDR3 loop reads CASRGRSSGNYGYTF. As DNA, the CDR3 is TGTGCCAGCAGAGGGAGATCTTCAGGAAACTATGGCTACACCTTC. This chain links TRBV6-5 with TRBJ1-2; D remains ambiguous. Germline loops: CDR1 MNHEY, CDR2 SVGAGI. The CDR3 has 15 residues. V was clipped by 6 bases and J by 2 bases, with 16 bases between them.

This clone was seen just once. The V and J genes are TRBV11-1 and TRBJ1-1, with TRBD1 matching over 7 bases. The V and J ends lost 7 bases and 1 base, in that order; junction bases with no gene match: 9. The CDR3 is 15 amino acids. CDR1 is SGHAT, CDR2 FQDESV, per germline (reference sequence). CDR3 sequence: CASKRLGQWNTEAFF. Written as DNA, the CDR3 is TGTGCCAGCAAGCGACTGGGACAGTGGAACACTGAAGCTTTCTTT.

The CDR3 nucleotides are TGTGCCAGCAGTTTGGGGCTAGCGGGAGGGCTAGATGAGCAGTTCTTC. Its translation: CASSLGLAGGLDEQFF. This rearrangement joins TRBV28 to TRBJ2-1; TRBD2 aligns across 12 bases. The CDR3 covers 16 residues. With 3 bases clipped from V and 8 bases from J, the junction kept 8 bases outside the gene matches. Germline CDR1 and CDR2: MDHEN and SYDVKM.

CDR3 sequence: CASRITTDTQYF. The CDR3 nucleotides read TGTGCCAGCAGGATAACTACAGATACGCAGTATTTT. V and J are TRBV12-3 or TRBV12-4 and TRBJ2-3, with unresolved D. V was cut by 6 bases and J by 3 bases, with 7 bases left in between. This CDR3 comprises 12 residues.

V gene TRBV5-1 combines with J gene TRBJ2-3, with TRBD2 matching 7 bases. Germline CDR1 SGHRS, CDR2 YFSETQ. The CDR3 totals 14 residues. The V and J ends lost 2 bases and 2 bases, in that order; junction bases with no gene match: 2. The CDR3 loop is CASSLAGLTDTQYF. The CDR3 coding sequence is TGCGCCAGCAGCTTAGCGGGACTCACAGATACGCAGTATTTT.

This chain links TRBV18 with TRBJ2-2; D is uncertain. Germline values: CDR1 KGHSH, CDR2 LQKENI. The CDR3 has 14 residues. The V and J ends lost 0 bases and 3 bases respectively, with 5 bases between them. The CDR3 is CASSPPTYTGELFF. The CDR3 nucleotides read TGTGCCAGCTCACCACCTACATACACCGGGGAGCTGTTTTTT.

This clone came up many times. V gene TRBV27 combines with J gene TRBJ2-1; TRBD2 matches 8 bases. This CDR3 region has 16 residues. Germline loops: CDR1 MNHEY, CDR2 SMNVEV (reference sequence). Trimming took 1 base from V and 8 from J; bases not matched to a gene: 10. As DNA, the CDR3 is TGTGCCAGCAGTTTATTTCCCGGGACTAGTGGAGATGAGCAGTTCTTC. Its translation: CASSLFPGTSGDEQFF.

V usage is TRBV28 and J usage is TRBJ1-2; D is uncertain. Germline assignment: CDR1 MDHEN and CDR2 SYDVKM. V lost 2 bases and J 8 bases, leaving 9 bases between the germline ends. There are 12 residues in the CDR3. The CDR3, as DNA: TGTGCCAGCAGTTTAGCCCACAACGGCTACACCTTC. Translation: CASSLAHNGYTF.

The chain combines TRBV25-1 with TRBJ2-1; 10 bases align to TRBD2. V lost 7 bases to trimming and J lost 5 bases; unmatched junction nucleotides: 2. This CDR3 region has 13 residues. The germline V gene has CDR1 MGHDK and CDR2 SYGVNS. CDR3 coding DNA: TGTGCCAGCAATGGACTAGCGGACAATGAGCAGTTCTTC. Amino acids: CASNGLADNEQFF.

This clone was found once. The chain recombines TRBV6-5 with TRBJ2-2, with a tentative D call TRBD1 (6 bases). The CDR3 contains 16 residues. The germline V and J ends were trimmed by 0 bases and 1 base, with 9 bases remaining between them. Germline V gene data show CDR1 as MNHEY and CDR2 as SVGAGI. CDR3 amino acids: CASSYSGQQNTGELFF. The CDR3 DNA reads TGTGCCAGCAGTTACTCAGGACAGCAGAACACCGGGGAGCTGTTTTTT.

V is TRBV24-1 and J is TRBJ1-1; 8 bases agree with TRBD1. V gave up 10 bases and J gave up 8 bases; unmatched junction bases: 5. The CDR3 is 11 amino acids. Per germline, CDR1 KGHDR and CDR2 SFDVKD. The CDR3 region is CATPHRGEAFF. In nucleotides, the CDR3 is TGTGCCACTCCCCACAGGGGGGAAGCTTTCTTT.

In its sample, this clone was seen once. The V and J genes are TRBV19 and TRBJ2-5; TRBD2 matches 10 bases. V shed 8 bases, J shed 2 bases, and the junction held 11 bases outside the gene matches. Germline assignment: CDR1 LNHDA and CDR2 SQIVND (reference sequence). CDR3 size: 16 residues. The CDR3 reads CASGSGTSGIQETQYF. The DNA for the CDR3 is TGTGCCAGTGGCTCGGGAACTAGCGGGATACAAGAGACCCAGTACTTC. Looking up the rest from reference TRBV19 and TRBJ2-5 gives the full variable domain: DGGITQSPKYLFRKEGQNVTLSCEQNLNHDAMYWYRQDPGQGLRLIYYSQIVNDFQKGDIAEGYSVSREKKESFPLTVTSAQKNPTAFYLCASGSGTSGIQETQYFGPGTRLLVL.

The rearrangement joins TRBV5-3 to TRBJ2-7, with D perhaps TRBD2 (6 bases). TRBV5-3 has ORF status, its function being uncertain. CDR3 length: 14 amino acids. With 4 bases removed from V and 4 bases from J, the gap between germline ends came to 15 bases. The CDR3 loop is CARSPGDCRYEQYF. The CDR3 nucleotides read TGTGCCAGAAGCCCGGGGGACTGCAGGTACGAGCAGTACTTC.

DNA for the CDR3: TGTGCCAGCAGCTTGGCAGGGGGACAGAATCATGGCTACACCTTC. Protein sequence: CASSLAGGQNHGYTF. This sequence joins TRBV5-6 and TRBJ1-2, with 7 bases lining up with TRBD1. CDR3 length: 15 residues. J lost 6 bases, V lost 0 bases, and 8 bases had no gene match. Germline V gives CDR1 SGHDT, CDR2 YYEEEE.

The J gene is TRBJ1-4, the V gene TRBV9, with 8 nucleotides matching TRBD1. CDR1 is SGDLS and CDR2 is YYNGEE in the germline V gene. V lost 3 bases to trimming and J lost 4 bases; unmatched junction nucleotides: 20. The CDR3 sequence is 20 residues long. CDR3 nucleotide sequence: TGTGCCAGCAGCGGTACTCCGGGACAGGACTCCCTAGGAGGTAATGAAAAACTGTTTTTT. Amino acid sequence: CASSGTPGQDSLGGNEKLFF.

This rearrangement joins TRBV4-1 to TRBJ1-1, with 7 bases fitting TRBD1. The V gene end was trimmed by 4 bases and the J gene end by 3 bases; junction bases not matched to a gene: 8. Per germline, CDR1 MGHRA and CDR2 YSYEKL. CDR3 length: 15 amino acids. The CDR3 nucleotides read TGCGCCAGCAGCCCTACAGACAGGGACGACACTGAAGCTTTCTTT. Encoded protein: CASSPTDRDDTEAFF.

The chain carries TRBV2 and TRBJ2-7; 7 bases agree with TRBD1. Per germline, CDR1 SNHLY and CDR2 FYNNEI. The trim removed 5 bases at V and 3 bases at J, leaving 4 bases unmatched. The length of the CDR3 is 13 residues. CDR3 sequence reads: CASSPQGVYEQYF. The CDR3 DNA sequence: TGTGCCAGCAGTCCCCAGGGGGTCTACGAGCAGTACTTC.

Points on this clone: This CDR3 is also generated by other DNA sequences in the sample. The chain combines TRBV29-1 with TRBJ2-7, with TRBD2 identical over 7 bases. The CDR3 consists of 13 residues. The V and J ends lost 3 bases and 5 bases, in that order; junction bases with no gene match: 7. Looked up from germline, CDR1 is SQVTM and CDR2 is ANQGSEA. The CDR3 coding sequence is TGCAGCGTTGAGGGCCAGGGAGGGCACGAGCAGTACTTC. Its protein is CSVEGQGGHEQYF.

The chain carries TRBV12-3 or TRBV12-4 and TRBJ2-7; 8 bases agree with TRBD1. J gave up 7 bases and V 4 bases, and 6 bases lay outside the gene matches. The CDR3 runs 13 residues. The chain's CDR3 is CASSSDRAWEQYF. CDR3 coding DNA: TGTGCCAGCAGTTCGGACAGGGCTTGGGAGCAGTACTTC.

This clone came up once. CDR3 in amino acids: CASSLGAAGLWETQYF. The CDR3 nucleotides read TGCGCCAGCAGCTTGGGCGCAGCGGGACTATGGGAGACCCAGTACTTC. This chain joins TRBV5-1 and TRBJ2-5, with 7 bases matching TRBD2. Per germline, CDR1 SGHRS and CDR2 YFSETQ. There are 16 residues in the CDR3. The V gene end was trimmed by 0 bases and the J gene end by 5 bases; junction bases not matched to a gene: 10.

The chain carries TRBV6-1 and TRBJ2-1, with 7 nucleotides matching TRBD2. After removal of 0 bases from V and 1 base from J, the junction contained 3 bases not matched to a gene. The CDR3 extends over 16 amino acids. Germline CDR1 reads MNHNS; CDR2 reads SASEGT. CDR3 nucleotide sequence: TGTGCCAGCAGTGAAGCGGGAGGGATTTCCTACAATGAGCAGTTCTTC. Its translation is CASSEAGGISYNEQFF.

The gene calls are TRBV6-6 and TRBJ2-1; tentative D call: TRBD2 (7 bases). The ends were cut back, 5 bases at V and 7 bases at J, with 12 bases in the middle. The CDR3 is made up of 13 amino acids. CDR1 and CDR2 (germline): MNHNY, SVGAGI (reference sequence). CDR3 DNA sequence: TGTGCCAGCAGTATACAGGGAGGGAATGAGCAGTTCTTC. It specifies CASSIQGGNEQFF.